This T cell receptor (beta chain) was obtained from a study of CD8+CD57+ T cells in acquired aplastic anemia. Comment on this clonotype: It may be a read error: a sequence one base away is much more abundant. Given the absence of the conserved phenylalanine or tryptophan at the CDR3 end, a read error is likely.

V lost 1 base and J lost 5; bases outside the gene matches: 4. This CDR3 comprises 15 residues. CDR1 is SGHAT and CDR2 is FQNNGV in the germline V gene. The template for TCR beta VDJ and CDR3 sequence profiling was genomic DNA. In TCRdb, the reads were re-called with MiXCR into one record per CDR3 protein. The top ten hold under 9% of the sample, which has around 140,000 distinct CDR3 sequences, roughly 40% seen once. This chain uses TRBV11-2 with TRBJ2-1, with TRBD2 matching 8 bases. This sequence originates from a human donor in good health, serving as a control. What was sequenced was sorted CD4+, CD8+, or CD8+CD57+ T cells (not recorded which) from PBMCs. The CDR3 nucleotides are TGTGCCAGCAGCTTAGGTGCGCGGGGGGACAATGAGCAGTTCCTC. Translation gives CASSLGARGDNEQFL.